This TCR beta chain was captured in a study of CD8 T cells in Susac syndrome. Study-wide background: Patients with Susac syndrome were, at the time of blood collection, therapy-naive, maintained on corticosteroids, or maintained on intravenous immunoglobulin alone. Points from the study as a whole: The relatively small number of individuals in the TCR sequencing and HLA analysis was acknowledged by the study.

The CD8+ and CD4+ T cells were negatively isolated, with the TEMRA cells enriched by FACS. A quantity of 0.5 to 1 ug RNA underwent reverse transcription using random hexamers. MiXCR, run by TCRdb on the immunoSEQ multiplex PCR reads, gives a single entry per CDR3 protein. The data hold 80,000 or so distinct CDR3 sequences, with more than 85% observed a single time. A word on this clonotype: The antigen is unknown.

CDR1 and CDR2 from the germline V gene are SGHDT and YYEEEE. Trimming took off 2 bases at V and 0 bases at J, with 9 bases between the two ends. This CDR3 has 15 amino acids. The specimen sequenced was CD4+ T cells from PBMCs. The clonotype originates from a human donor with Susac syndrome. This chain connects TRBV5-6 to TRBJ2-1; weak D call: TRBD1 (6 bases). CDR3 region: CASSFGQSSYNEQFF. The DNA of the CDR3 is TGTGCCAGCAGCTTCGGACAGAGCTCCTACAATGAGCAGTTCTTC. The full variable domain, in which reference TRBV5-6 and TRBJ2-1 provide the parts outside the CDR3, is DAGVTQSPTHLIKTRGQQVTLRCSPKSGHDTVSWYQQALGQGPQFIFQYYEEEERQRGNFPDRFSGHQFPNYSSELNVNALLLGDSALYLCASSFGQSSYNEQFFGPGTRLTVL.